This passage covers 18 T cell receptor beta chains from one sample sequenced in a study of immune cell composition in non-small cell lung cancer. Libraries were prepared by immunoSEQ multiplex PCR; TCRdb keeps only in-frame clonotypes and omits some of them. The sample has approximately 4,300 clones; roughly 79% are singletons. Input material: lung tumor tissue. These receptors were taken from a human donor with non-small cell lung cancer.

The V and J genes are TRBV28 and TRBJ2-7, with D possibly TRBD1 on 7 matching bases. The CDR3 runs to 13 residues. Trimming cost V 7 bases and J 4 bases, with 14 bases left between them. From germline, CDR1 is MDHEN and CDR2 SYDVKM. DNA of the CDR3: TGTGCCAGCACGGAGACAGGGAGGTACGAGCAGTACTTC. The encoded protein is CASTETGRYEQYF.

This sequence joins TRBV15 and TRBJ2-6; D is possibly TRBD2 (7 bases). CDR3 length: 17 amino acids. Trimming shortened V by 1 base and J by 0 bases, and 10 bases separated the two germline ends. Germline V lookup: CDR1 LNHNV, CDR2 YYDKDF (reference sequence). The CDR3 bases are TGTGCCACCAGCAGAGGAGGGGGGGACTCTGGGGCCAACGTCCTGACTTTC. Protein sequence: CATSRGGGDSGANVLTF.

CDR3 in amino acids: CASSQVNPASGQPQYF. CDR3 coding DNA: TGTGCCAGCAGCCAAGTAAATCCGGCTAGCGGGCAGCCCCAGTACTTC. V and J are TRBV4-2 and TRBJ2-5, with 8 bases aligning to TRBD2. CDR3 length equals 16 residues. From germline, CDR1 is LGHNA and CDR2 YNFKEQ. Trimming removed 1 base from V and 9 bases from J; junction bases left unmatched: 13.

The chain links TRBV28 to TRBJ1-2, with TRBD1 matching 7 bases. The CDR3 has 14 amino acids. Germline lookup yields CDR1 MDHEN and CDR2 SYDVKM. The J segment lost 4 bases and the V segment lost 5 bases, leaving 7 bases of the junction unmatched. CDR3 bases: TGTGCCAGCAGTCTACAGACAGGGACCTATGGCTACACCTTC. Translation: CASSLQTGTYGYTF.

The chain joins TRBV19 to TRBJ1-5; D may be TRBD1 (5 bases). CDR3 length: 14 residues. Germline CDR1 and CDR2: LNHDA and SQIVND (reference sequence). V shed 3 bases and J shed 8 bases, with 14 bases lying between them. The CDR3 loop is CASSIPGLYEPQHF. The CDR3 DNA is TGTGCCAGTAGTATTCCGGGACTATATGAGCCCCAGCATTTT.

For the CDR3, the DNA is TGTGCCAGCAGCTTTAGTTCCCCGAGCTCTGGAAACACCATATATTTT. This gives the protein CASSFSSPSSGNTIYF. This sequence joins TRBV7-2 and TRBJ1-3, with D unresolved. The germline CDR1 and CDR2 sequences are SGHTA and FQGNSA. Deletions cut 3 bases from V and 0 bases from J, with 12 bases between. The CDR3 runs 16 residues.

V and J are TRBV5-6 and TRBJ2-2; a weak D match, TRBD1 (5 bases). From germline, CDR1 is SGHDT and CDR2 YYEEEE. The CDR3 consists of 17 residues. Trimming removed 0 bases at V and 4 bases at J, with 16 bases between. In DNA, the CDR3 is TGTGCCAGCAGCTTGGAGGCAGGGATGAAGTTCACCGGGGAGCTGTTTTTT. It translates to CASSLEAGMKFTGELFF.

V is TRBV15 and J is TRBJ2-7, with 9 bases that match TRBD1. The germline V gene has CDR1 LNHNV and CDR2 YYDKDF (reference sequence). V was pared by 6 bases and J by 3 bases, with 9 bases of the junction left unmatched. The CDR3 length is 15 residues. CDR3 nucleotides: TGTGCCACCAGGGACCGGACAGGGGTGGGCTACGAGCAGTACTTC. Its translation: CATRDRTGVGYEQYF. The whole variable domain, filled in from reference TRBV15 and TRBJ2-7, reads DAMVIQNPRYQVTQFGKPVTLSCSQTLNHNVMYWYQQKSSQAPKLLFHYYDKDFNNEADTPDNFQSRRPNTSFCFLDIRSPGLGDTAMYLCATRDRTGVGYEQYFGPGTRLTVT.

V and J are TRBV5-1 and TRBJ1-5; TRBD1 is a possible D gene (6 bases). Trimming removed 4 bases at V and 2 bases at J, with 10 bases between. Germline V CDR1 and CDR2: SGHRS, YFSETQ. This CDR3 region has 14 residues. CDR3: CASSPGQGNQPQHF. Here the CDR3 DNA reads TGCGCCAGCAGCCCGGGACAAGGCAATCAGCCCCAGCATTTT. Filled out from reference TRBV5-1 and TRBJ1-5, the complete variable domain reads KAGVTQTPRYLIKTRGQQVTLSCSPISGHRSVSWYQQTPGQGLQFLFEYFSETQRNKGNFPGRFSGRQFSNSRSEMNVSTLELGDSALYLCASSPGQGNQPQHFGDGTRLSIL.

The rearrangement uses TRBV2 and TRBJ2-7; 12 positions agree with TRBD2. The V gene end was trimmed by 7 bases and the J gene end by 6 bases; junction bases not matched to a gene: 4. The length of the CDR3 is 13 residues. Per germline, CDR1 SNHLY and CDR2 FYNNEI. CDR3 sequence (DNA): TGTGCCAGCAAGGAGACTAGCGGGAGCGAGCAGTACTTC. Protein: CASKETSGSEQYF.

The genes are TRBV19 and TRBJ2-2; D is undetermined. V was shortened by 1 base and J by 6 bases, with 9 bases between the two germline ends. The CDR3 spans 14 residues. The germline gives CDR1 LNHDA, CDR2 SQIVND (reference sequence). CDR3 sequence (DNA): TGTGCCAGTAGTATAGCGAGAGGCGCCGGGGAGCTGTTTTTT. Protein: CASSIARGAGELFF.

In its sample, this clone was seen a few times. The chain carries TRBV5-6 and TRBJ2-5; 9 bases align to TRBD2. Unmatched junction bases numbered 4, after V lost 2 bases and J lost 8 bases. Germline V gives CDR1 SGHDT, CDR2 YYEEEE. The CDR3 length is 13 residues. The CDR3 coding sequence is TGTGCCAGCAGCTTTTCTCTAGCGGGAACCCAGTACTTC. It encodes CASSFSLAGTQYF.

The chain employs TRBV5-6 and TRBJ2-5; D might be TRBD1 (6 bases). Germline assignment: CDR1 SGHDT and CDR2 YYEEEE. The CDR3 totals 15 residues. With 2 bases removed from V and 0 bases from J, the gap between germline ends came to 11 bases. CDR3 amino acids: CASSFSGVNQETQYF. The DNA for the CDR3 is TGTGCCAGCAGCTTCTCAGGGGTAAACCAAGAGACCCAGTACTTC.

Written as DNA, the CDR3 is TGTGCCAGTAGTATTTCTAGCGGGAGCTTCTACGAGCAGTACTTC. Its translation: CASSISSGSFYEQYF. The rearrangement links TRBV19 to TRBJ2-7; the match to TRBD2 covers 10 bases. Trimming cost V 3 bases and J 3 bases; bases outside gene matches: 5. The CDR3 loop spans 15 amino acids. Looked up from germline, CDR1 is LNHDA and CDR2 is SQIVND (reference sequence).

The rearrangement joins TRBV2 to TRBJ1-5; possibly TRBD1 for D (5 bases). The CDR3 runs 14 residues. Germline assignment: CDR1 SNHLY and CDR2 FYNNEI. V was shortened by 7 bases and J by 2 bases, with 12 bases between the two germline ends. This chain's CDR3 is CASNGGNRNQPQHF. In DNA, the CDR3 is TGTGCCAGCAACGGGGGGAACCGCAATCAGCCCCAGCATTTT.

The V call is TRBV25-1, the J call TRBJ2-5; weak D call: TRBD2 (5 bases). Germline loops: CDR1 MGHDK, CDR2 SYGVNS. CDR3 length equals 15 residues. V was clipped by 4 bases and J by 5 bases, with 17 bases between them. CDR3 sequence reads: CASSATGSRGETQYF. The CDR3 bases are TGTGCCAGCAGTGCTACCGGGTCCCGAGGGGAGACCCAGTACTTC.

This clone appeared a few times. This chain uses TRBV6-6 with TRBJ1-5; tentatively, D is TRBD1 (6 bases). The CDR3 length is 14 residues. Per germline, CDR1 MNHNY and CDR2 SVGAGI (reference sequence). With 6 bases removed from V and 4 bases from J, the gap between germline ends came to 13 bases. The CDR3 DNA follows: TGTGCCAGCAGCACCGGGACACTTAATCAGCCCCAGCATTTT. Residues: CASSTGTLNQPQHF.

The chain links TRBV19 to TRBJ1-3; the D is unclear. This CDR3 has 16 residues. Per the germline V gene, CDR1 is LNHDA and CDR2 is SQIVND (reference sequence). Deletions cut 2 bases from V and 0 bases from J, with 11 bases between. This CDR3 reads CASSIFGRSSGNTIYF. CDR3 nucleotide sequence: TGTGCCAGTAGTATATTTGGCCGCAGCTCTGGAAACACCATATATTTT.